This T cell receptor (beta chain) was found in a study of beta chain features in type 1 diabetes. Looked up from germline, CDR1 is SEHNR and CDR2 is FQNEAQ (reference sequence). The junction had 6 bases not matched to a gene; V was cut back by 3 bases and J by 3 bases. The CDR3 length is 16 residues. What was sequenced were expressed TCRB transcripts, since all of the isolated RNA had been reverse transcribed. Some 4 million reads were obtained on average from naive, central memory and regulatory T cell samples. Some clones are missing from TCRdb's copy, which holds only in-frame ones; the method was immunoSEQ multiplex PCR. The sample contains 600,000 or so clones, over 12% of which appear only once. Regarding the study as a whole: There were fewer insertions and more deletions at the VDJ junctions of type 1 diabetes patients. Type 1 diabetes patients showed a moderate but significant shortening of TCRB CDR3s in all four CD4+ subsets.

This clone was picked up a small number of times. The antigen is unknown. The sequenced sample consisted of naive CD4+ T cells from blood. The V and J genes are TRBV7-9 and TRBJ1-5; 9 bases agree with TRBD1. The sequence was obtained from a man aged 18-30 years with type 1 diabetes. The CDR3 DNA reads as TGTGCCAGCAGCTTCGACTGGACAGGGGTCAATCAGCCCCAGCATTTT. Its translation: CASSFDWTGVNQPQHF.